This T cell receptor (beta chain) is drawn from a study of T cell responses to AZD1222 COVID-19 vaccine (dated by TCRdb to the early 2020s). Some background on the complete study: AZD1222 recipients given second doses at about 4 weeks or at about 12 weeks were pooled, since spike-specific TCR depth and breadth were not found to differ between the two schedules. A total of about 250 trial participants underwent TCR sequencing, of whom roughly 210 had received two doses of AZD1222 and 26 had received two doses of the MenACWY control vaccine. Enrollment into the trials was organized by age into subgroups of 18-55, 56-69 and 70-plus years, and those subgroups contained roughly 150, 30 and 60 TCR-sequenced participants, respectively.

A remark on this clone: It has no known antigen specificity. The record has no base qualities; no much larger clone is one base away.

V was cut back by 2 bases and J by 4 bases, leaving a gap of 11 bases between them. CDR1 and CDR2 were assigned from the germline V gene as KGHSH and LQKENI. Including cysteine and phenylalanine, the CDR3 has 15 amino acids. Kept here is only the CDR3 DNA, which spans 45 bases and is read in frame from base 1. The time point label of this sample denotes: baseline before first vaccination. Vaccinee samples were obtained from the UK trials COV001 and COV002, which included a single-blind randomized controlled phase 2/3 trial of AZD1222 (ChAdOx1 nCoV-19) in healthy adults. Trial participant PBMC samples were collected at day 0 and day 28 after the second dose for TCRbeta chain sequencing. The CDR3 regions of human TCRbeta chains were analyzed by immunosequencing. Turning to the authors' computational methods: Repertoire TCRs were checked for matches against a reference library of SARS-CoV-2-specific TCRs that had been generated using the MIRA antigen-specificity platform. Breadth meant the fraction of unique TCRs that were SARS-CoV-2-associated, whereas depth meant the fraction of total T cells that were SARS-CoV-2-associated. Using the MIRA data, each spike-specific TCR was mapped to the spike region that the TCR reacts to and placed in a CD4 or CD8 class. Log10-transformed breadth and depth values were compared by one-way ANOVA with Sidak's multiple comparisons tests. As stored in TCRdb, this immuneACCESS dataset retains in-frame rearrangements with V and J assigned. A fraction of the clones does not appear; measured against another copy, unresolved V genes explain less than half of the discrepancy, and the remainder lacks a known reason. That table is the source of V, J and clone size, and D and trimming were worked out from the DNA. Counted in this sample were more than 150,000 clones; roughly 93% of them appeared once. The ten largest clones add up to approximately 0.97% of the sample.

Results and caveats for the whole study, not just this receptor: Reportedly, almost half of the unique spike-specific TCRs recognized epitopes lying outside the regions that are mutated in the B.1.351 and B.1.1.7 variants. Participants were mostly white British, with more females than males. The authors suggested clonal diversity may have been underestimated. The whole spike protein was spanned by vaccine-associated CD4 TCRs, and dominant responses were seen in regions 160-218 and 743-854. No day 14 peak-response samples were available, so repertoires were characterized only after the peak T cell response. Spike-specific TCR breadth and depth rose significantly after two AZD1222 doses compared with day 0 and with MenACWY recipients. The 56-69-year group was small, and its depth increase did not reach significance, likely because of low power. Conclusions about previously exposed vaccinees are limited because only six or seven AZD1222 recipients were SARS-CoV-2 seropositive at baseline.

The clonotype comes from an adult in good health. The input for sequencing was peripheral blood, taken on day 0 of AZD1222 vaccination. The chain is made from TRBV18 and TRBJ2-2, with the D gene uncertain. CDR3 protein: CASSPVGVGTGELFF. The DNA reads as follows: TGTGCCAGCTCACCAGTTGGGGTCGGCACCGGGGAGCTGTTTTTT.